The rows below give T cell receptor beta chains drawn from one sample of a study of blood T cell repertoires in COVID-19. This table comes from immunoSEQ multiplex PCR, and its TCRdb copy is limited to in-frame clones, with some not included. The table has about 230,000 clones, 70% to 90% seen once. Sequenced input: peripheral blood. The source is a man aged 45 to 65 with COVID-19, enrolled during active disease. Each CDR3 is given with its conserved first and last residue. A D gene is named only where the DNA matches it firmly.

V gene,D gene,J gene,CDR3 protein,CDR3 DNA
TRBV2,TRBD2,TRBJ2-3,CASSETSYSGSRADTQYF,TGTGCCAGCAGTGAAACCTCATATAGCGGGAGTAGGGCAGATACGCAGTATTTT
TRBV4-2,TRBD2,TRBJ2-2,CASSQGLAGVLGELFF,TGTGCCAGCAGCCAAGGACTAGCGGGAGTCCTCGGGGAGCTGTTTTTT
TRBV5-1,NA,TRBJ2-6,CASSLASGAGANVLTF,TGCGCCAGCAGCTTGGCCTCCGGGGCTGGGGCCAACGTCCTGACTTTC
TRBV10-3,TRBD2,TRBJ2-1,CAISSSGGHNEQFF,TGTGCCATCAGCTCGAGCGGGGGGCACAATGAGCAGTTCTTC
TRBV6-6,NA,TRBJ1-5,CASSSPGQYSNQPQHF,TGTGCCAGCAGTTCCCCTGGGCAGTATAGCAATCAGCCCCAGCATTTT
TRBV5-6,TRBD1,TRBJ2-1,CASSHGGQGFGEQFF,TGTGCCAGCAGCCATGGGGGACAGGGGTTTGGTGAGCAGTTCTTC
TRBV24-1,TRBD1,TRBJ2-6,CATSDGTGGAMPGANVLTF,TGTGCCACCAGTGATGGGACAGGGGGCGCGATGCCCGGGGCCAACGTCCTGACTTTC
TRBV29-1,TRBD1,TRBJ1-1,CSVGPGQSLMNTEAFF,TGCAGCGTTGGTCCGGGACAGTCACTGATGAACACTGAAGCTTTCTTT
TRBV5-1,TRBD1,TRBJ2-1,CASTGTGDSNEQFF,TGCGCCAGTACCGGGACAGGGGATTCCAATGAGCAGTTCTTC
TRBV4-1,NA,TRBJ2-7,CASSHTTGNSYEQYF,TGCGCCAGCAGCCATACTACAGGGAACTCCTACGAGCAGTACTTC
TRBV20-1,NA,TRBJ1-1,CSARGRTEAFF,TGCAGTGCTAGGGGGAGAACTGAAGCTTTCTTT
TRBV9,TRBD1,TRBJ1-4,CASSPRTGGYEKLFF,TGTGCCAGCAGCCCCCGGACAGGGGGCTATGAAAAACTGTTTTTT